The present T cell receptor (beta chain) was sequenced within a study of Ad26.COV2.S vaccination and SARS-CoV-2 variants. Germline CDR1 and CDR2: LGHDT and YNNKEL (reference sequence). CDR3 length: 14 residues. Some clones are missing from TCRdb's copy, which holds only in-frame ones; the method was immunoSEQ multiplex PCR. The table records about 380,000 clones, 83% of them present only once. With respect to this clone: Its antigen is as yet unknown. One end of the junction varies from germline; a read error may be responsible.

Study results and caveats: Greater spike-specific TCR breadth was seen in vaccine recipients than in placebo recipients.

Treatment noted: about 20 received Ad26.COV2.S at low or high dose, single or two shots; about 5 received placebo; per-sample allocation not given. On day 63 after the first injection, vaccine and placebo recipients gave samples. The receptor comes from a person between 18 and 60 years old who received the Ad26.COV2.S COVID-19 vaccine or a placebo. This chain connects TRBV3-1 (or the pseudogene TRBV3-2) to TRBJ2-7, with D possibly matching TRBD2 (6 bases). Sample: peripheral blood, taken in a trial of Ad26.COV2.S vaccine versus placebo. This CDR3 is CASSPRRGRQAENF. The CDR3 coding sequence is TGTGCCAGCAGCCCACGGAGGGGACGTCAAGCGGAAAACTTC.